This T cell receptor (beta chain) was captured by sequencing in a study of blood T cell repertoires in COVID-19. Study details: Sites across the United States, Italy and Spain contributed samples from acute and convalescent COVID-19.

Authors' analysis steps: Using reference gene primer amplification, nucleated cell counts were estimated. The repertoire was sequenced with immunoSEQ multiplex PCR; TCRdb's copy has only in-frame clones and lacks some. V and J calls plus clone size are reproduced from that table; the DNA served to infer D and trimming. The sample includes 300,000 to 450,000 clones, approximately 89% of them seen just once. The V gene's germline CDR1 is SGHKS and CDR2 YYEKEE (reference sequence). Trimming removed 0 bases from V and 7 bases from J, with 16 bases in between. This CDR3 is 16 amino acids long. Followed over time, Seattle patients had been enrolled while infection was active.

The origin of this receptor is a woman aged 55-69 years with COVID-19, enrolled during active disease. The chain employs TRBV5-5 and TRBJ1-4; D gene unclear. The sample comprised peripheral blood. The CDR3 reads CASSLGFFGQVEKLFF. The CDR3 DNA is TGTGCCAGCAGCTTGGGTTTTTTCGGTCAGGTTGAAAAACTGTTTTTT.